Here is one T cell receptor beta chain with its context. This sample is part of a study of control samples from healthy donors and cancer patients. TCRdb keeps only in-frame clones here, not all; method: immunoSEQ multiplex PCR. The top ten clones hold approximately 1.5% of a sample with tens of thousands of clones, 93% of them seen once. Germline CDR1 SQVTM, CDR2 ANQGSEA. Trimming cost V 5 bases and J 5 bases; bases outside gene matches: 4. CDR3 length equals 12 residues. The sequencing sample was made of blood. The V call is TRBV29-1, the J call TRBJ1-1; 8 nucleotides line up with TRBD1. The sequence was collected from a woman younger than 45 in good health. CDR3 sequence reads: CSVYRGGTEAFF. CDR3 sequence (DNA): TGCAGCGTTTACAGGGGGGGGACTGAAGCTTTCTTT. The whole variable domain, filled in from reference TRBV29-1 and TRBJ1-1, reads SAVISQKPSRDICQRGTSLTIQCQVDSQVTMMFWYRQQPGQSLTLIATANQGSEATYESGFVIDKFPISRPNLTFSTLTVSNMSPEDSSIYLCSVYRGGTEAFFGQGTRLTVV.